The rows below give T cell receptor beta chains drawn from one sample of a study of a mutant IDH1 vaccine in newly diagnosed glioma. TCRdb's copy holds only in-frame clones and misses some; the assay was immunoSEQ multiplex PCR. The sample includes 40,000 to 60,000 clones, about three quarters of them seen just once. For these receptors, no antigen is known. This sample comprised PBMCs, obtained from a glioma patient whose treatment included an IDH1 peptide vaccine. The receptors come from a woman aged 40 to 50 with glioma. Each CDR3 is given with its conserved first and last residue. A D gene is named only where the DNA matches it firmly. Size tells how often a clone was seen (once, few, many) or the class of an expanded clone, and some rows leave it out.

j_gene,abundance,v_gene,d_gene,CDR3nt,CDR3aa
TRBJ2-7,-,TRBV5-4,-,TGTGCCAGCAGCTCGGGGGGGAGGGGGCGGTACGAGCAGTACTTC,CASSSGGRGRYEQYF
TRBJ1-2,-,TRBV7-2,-,TGTGCCAGCAGCTTACGTCAAGACTATGGCTACACCTTC,CASSLRQDYGYTF
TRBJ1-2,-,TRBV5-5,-,TGTGCCAGCAGCTTGGACCCACAGGGAGGATATGGCTACACCTTC,CASSLDPQGGYGYTF
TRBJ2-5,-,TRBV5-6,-,TGTGCCAGCGGGGCGGGGGAGACCCAGTACTTC,CASGAGETQYF
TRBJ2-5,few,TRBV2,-,TGTGCCAGCACCCGTCATCAGGGCCTAAGCGAAGAGACCCAGTACTTC,CASTRHQGLSEETQYF
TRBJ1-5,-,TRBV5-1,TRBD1,TGCGCCAGCAGCTTGGTTGGGGGACAGGGCAATCAGCCCCAGCATTTT,CASSLVGGQGNQPQHF
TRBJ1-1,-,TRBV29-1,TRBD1,TGCAGCGGGGGGGCGAGGACAGGGAACACTGAAGCTTTCTTT,CSGGARTGNTEAFF
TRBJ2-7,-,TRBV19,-,TGTGCCAGTAGTATTTCAGGGGCAGGGCGGTACGAGCAGTACTTC,CASSISGAGRYEQYF
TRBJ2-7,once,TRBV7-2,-,TGTGCCAGCAGCTTAGTCGGAGGGCCTGAGCAGTACTTC,CASSLVGGPEQYF
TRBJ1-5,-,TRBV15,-,TGTGCCACCAGCAGACCAGGGACTCTCCGATCAAGTCAGCCCCAGCATTTT,CATSRPGTLRSSQPQHF
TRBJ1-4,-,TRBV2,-,TGTGCCAGCAGTGAAAGAGGCCTCATCACAGGTGAAAAACTGTTTTTT,CASSERGLITGEKLFF
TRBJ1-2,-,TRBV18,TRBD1,TGTGCCAGCTCGCCGGAAACAGGGGACAACACCTATGGCTACACCTTC,CASSPETGDNTYGYTF
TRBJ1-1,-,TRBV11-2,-,TGTGCCAGCAGCTTAGTAAGGGCGGGAGCTTTCTTT,CASSLVRAGAFF
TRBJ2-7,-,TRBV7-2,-,TGTGCCAGCAGCTTCACTAGGAGCGAGCAGTACTTC,CASSFTRSEQYF
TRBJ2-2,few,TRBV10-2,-,TGCGCCAGCAGGGAAGTGGTAGCGGAAACCGGGGAGCTGTTTTTT,CASREVVAETGELFF
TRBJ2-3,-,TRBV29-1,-,TGCAGCGGGGGGATTGGGGCAGATACGCAGTATTTT,CSGGIGADTQYF
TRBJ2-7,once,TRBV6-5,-,TGTGCCAGCAGTAAGGGGACGGCCACTTACGAGCAGTACTTC,CASSKGTATYEQYF
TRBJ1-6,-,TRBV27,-,TGTGCCAGCAGTTTATCCACCTTTAATTCACCCCTCCACTTT,CASSLSTFNSPLHF
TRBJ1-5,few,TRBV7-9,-,TGTGCCAGCAGCTTAGAGTGGGGGCCCCAGCATTTT,CASSLEWGPQHF
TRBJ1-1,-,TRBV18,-,TGTGCCAGCTCACCCGATTGGAACACTGAAGCTTTCTTT,CASSPDWNTEAFF
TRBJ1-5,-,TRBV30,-,TGTGCCTGGAGTGTGGGCAGCAATCAGCCCCAGCATTTT,CAWSVGSNQPQHF
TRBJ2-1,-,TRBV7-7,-,TGTGATAACTTAGAACGTCCAGGGGCACAGTTCTTC,CDNLERPGAQFF
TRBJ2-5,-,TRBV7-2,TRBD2,TGTGCCAGCAGCATAGGACTAGCGGGGGGCCAAGAGACCCAGTACTTC,CASSIGLAGGQETQYF
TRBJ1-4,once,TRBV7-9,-,TGTGCCAGCAGCTCTTCAACAGAGGGCGCGGGTGAAAAACTGTTTTTT,CASSSSTEGAGEKLFF
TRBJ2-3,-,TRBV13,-,TGTGCCAGCAGCACACCCACAGATACGCAGTATTTT,CASSTPTDTQYF
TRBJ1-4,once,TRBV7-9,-,TGTGCCAGCAGCTTAGAGTCTGAAAAACTGTTTTTT,CASSLESEKLFF
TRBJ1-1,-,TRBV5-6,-,TGTGCCAGCAGCCCCGCAGGGAGGACTGAAGCTTTCTTT,CASSPAGRTEAFF
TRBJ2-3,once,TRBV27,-,TGTGCCAGCAGATCCATGCCCCAGGCAGATACGCAGTATTTT,CASRSMPQADTQYF
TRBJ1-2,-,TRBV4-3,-,TGCGCCAGCAGCCACCAGGGGAACTATGGCTACACCTTC,CASSHQGNYGYTF
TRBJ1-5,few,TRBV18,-,TGTGCCAGCTCACCTGGGGAGGGATCCCAGCATTTT,CASSPGEGSQHF
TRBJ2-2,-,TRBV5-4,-,TGTGCCAGCAGCTCAGGCGAGGCGAACACCGGGGAGCTGTTTTTT,CASSSGEANTGELFF
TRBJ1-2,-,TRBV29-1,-,TGCAGCGTTGAGCCCTCTACAGGGAACTATGGCTACACCTTC,CSVEPSTGNYGYTF
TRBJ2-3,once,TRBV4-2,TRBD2,TGTGCCAGCAGCCGCATTACTAGCGGGGGGGCAGATACGCAGTATTTT,CASSRITSGGADTQYF
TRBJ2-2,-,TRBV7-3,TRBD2,TGTGCCAGCAGCGCCACTAGCGGGGGGGCGAACACCGGGGAGCTGTTTTTT,CASSATSGGANTGELFF
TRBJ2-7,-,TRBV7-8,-,TGTGCCAGCCATGCGGGCAGGGGGGGTGAGCAGTACTTC,CASHAGRGGEQYF
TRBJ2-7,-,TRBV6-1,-,TGTGCCAGCAAGAAAGCGGTATCCTACGAGCAGTACTTC,CASKKAVSYEQYF
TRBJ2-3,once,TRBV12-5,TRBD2,TGTGCTAGTGGTTTTTCCGGACTAGCGGGGGTCACAGATACGCAGTATTTT,CASGFSGLAGVTDTQYF
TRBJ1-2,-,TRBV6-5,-,TGTGCCAGCAGTTTGGCGGAGGGTTTGGGTGGCTACACCTTC,CASSLAEGLGGYTF
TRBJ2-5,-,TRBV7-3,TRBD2,TGTGCCAGCAGCTTATCAGCGACTAGCGGAGGCCAAGAGACCCAGTACTTC,CASSLSATSGGQETQYF
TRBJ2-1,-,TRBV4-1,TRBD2,TGCGCCAGCAGCCCCCTTAAGGGACTAGCTGAGGATGAGCAGTTCTTC,CASSPLKGLAEDEQFF
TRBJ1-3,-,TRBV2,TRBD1,TGTGCCAGCACCCGAGGGGGGGGACAGGGGACGGTCGGAAACACCATATATTTT,CASTRGGGQGTVGNTIYF
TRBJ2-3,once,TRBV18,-,TGTGCCAGCTCACCCCTAGGGGCGGGGCTAAGCCCAGATACGCAGTATTTT,CASSPLGAGLSPDTQYF
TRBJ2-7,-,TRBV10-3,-,TGTGCCATCAGCGATTCCTACGAGCAGTACTTC,CAISDSYEQYF
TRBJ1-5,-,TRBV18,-,TGTGCCAGCTCACCAGGAAGGGATCAGCCCCAGCATTTT,CASSPGRDQPQHF
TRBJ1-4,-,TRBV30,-,TGTGCCTGGAGTGTACTGAATAATGAAAAACTGTTTTTT,CAWSVLNNEKLFF
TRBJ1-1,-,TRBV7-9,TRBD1,TGTGCCAGCAGTTTACAGGGGACGATCACTGAAGCTTTCTTT,CASSLQGTITEAFF